This T cell receptor beta chain was observed in a study of metastatic and nonmetastatic thyroid tumors. Across the study: Repertoires from blood and tumor or nodule tissue of malignant and benign thyroid patients were compared.

Every patient was untreated before thyroid surgery. This clone was detected ten times or more. Original analysis: Across clinicopathological groups, CDR3 differences served as the basis for building a distant-metastasis classifier for papillary thyroid cancer. TCRdb reprocessed the PCR reads via MiXCR. TCRdb's processing, not the study's, gives the V and J calls here. The sample comprises just over 70,000 clones, less than 20% of which are singletons, and more than 10% rests with the top ten. Germline CDR1 reads MDHEN; CDR2 reads SYDVKM. With 4 bases removed from V and 1 base from J, the gap between germline ends came to 11 bases. The length of the CDR3 is 15 residues.

The sequence was obtained from a female donor with papillary thyroid cancer or a benign thyroid nodule (not recorded which). Some clones in this sample may be carry-over from other donors' samples. This rearrangement joins TRBV28 to TRBJ1-5; a weak D match, TRBD1 (6 bases). The sequenced sample was blood. CDR3 DNA sequence: TGTGCCAGCAGTTATGGGGGGGCAAGCAATCAGCCCCAGCATTTT. This gives the protein CASSYGGASNQPQHF.